This is a list of T cell receptor beta chains from one sample in a study of T cell repertoires in cytomegalovirus infection. TCRdb reprocessed the reads via MiXCR and lists one record per CDR3 protein. Of roughly 630,000 distinct CDR3 sequences listed, roughly 26% are singletons. The sequenced material came from CD8+ T cells from PBMCs. These receptors originate from a human donor in good health (CMV status not recorded). Some clones in this sample may be carry-over from other donors' samples. Both conserved end residues are trimmed from each CDR3.

V gene: TRBV7-9; J gene: TRBJ1-1; CDR3 protein: ASSPSGGVTEAF
V gene: TRBV6-1; J gene: TRBJ2-1; CDR3 protein: ASSEERSSYNEQF
V gene: TRBV13; J gene: TRBJ1-6; CDR3 protein: ASSFRTVNNSPLH
V gene: TRBV19; J gene: TRBJ2-6; CDR3 protein: ASSSYFGDGLFEANVLT
V gene: TRBV28; J gene: TRBJ2-1; CDR3 protein: ASSSNGGGPTYNEQF
V gene: TRBV7-9; J gene: TRBJ2-5; CDR3 protein: ASSLVGQIQETQY
V gene: TRBV6-6; J gene: TRBJ1-2; CDR3 protein: ASSDTPWNYGYT
V gene: TRBV29-1; J gene: TRBJ1-1; CDR3 protein: SVDDGLIEAF
V gene: TRBV7-9; J gene: TRBJ2-1; CDR3 protein: ASSSGGYHNEQF
V gene: TRBV28; J gene: TRBJ1-2; CDR3 protein: ASSLVGGGYGYT
V gene: TRBV6-5; J gene: TRBJ2-5; CDR3 protein: ASSYEDSQETQY